This TCR beta chain was found in a study of T cell responses to AZD1222 COVID-19 vaccine. V was clipped by 5 bases and J by 4 bases, with 8 bases between them. The length of the CDR3 is 12 residues. Repertoires were generated with immunoSEQ multiplex PCR, while TCRdb's copy carries only in-frame clones and drops some. The sample records 95,000 to 100,000 clones, around 87% being singletons. Here the sequenced sample was peripheral blood, taken 28 days after the second AZD1222 dose. The sequence came from an adult who received the AZD1222 COVID-19 vaccine. The chain has TRBV12-3 or TRBV12-4 and TRBJ2-5; D not certain. CDR3 coding DNA: TGTGCCAGCAGTCCCCTGCGAGAGACCCAGTACTTC. It specifies CASSPLRETQYF.